This TCR beta chain was profiled in a study of vaccination and CD4 T cells after COVID-19. About this clonotype itself: Its matching antigen is unknown.

The V end lost 7 bases, the J end lost 4 bases, and 23 bases lay between the germline ends. The CDR3 runs 17 residues. Germline V gives CDR1 SNHLY, CDR2 FYNNEI. The assay that was used to sequence DNA from cultured CD4+ T cells was the Oncomine TCR Beta short-read assay. TCRdb processed the PCR reads anew with MiXCR; each CDR3 protein has one entry. The data contain 10,000 or so distinct CDR3 sequences, 55% to 75% of them seen just once; the ten biggest clones take up over 20%. Treatment specified: roughly 11-day PBMC culture with coronavirus spike peptide pools or control peptides (ViraFEST assay). Gathering of the CD4+ T cells, from the unexposed donor, took place before the COVID-19 pandemic (2011-2018).

The sample consisted of CD4+ T cells from blood, cultured in vitro. This chain joins TRBV2 and TRBJ1-5, with D tentatively TRBD1 (6 bases). The TCR originated in a human donor in good health. CDR3 residues: CASTLDKTRQANQPQHF. CDR3 nucleotides: TGTGCCAGCACTCTGGACAAAACCCGACAGGCGAATCAGCCCCAGCATTTT.